Presented here are 15 T cell receptor beta chains from one specimen sequenced in a study of post-analysis software for immune sequencing data. Findings and caveats of the study: Patients used roughly five TRBV segments, including TRBV5-6, TRBV5-1 and TRBV20-1, more often than controls.

The TCR beta cDNA libraries contained unique molecular identifiers. TCRdb independently ran MiXCR on the PCR reads; one entry per CDR3 protein. The sample has 750,000 to 950,000 distinct CDR3 sequences, around 50% seen once. Their specific antigens are unknown. The sequenced material came from blood. The receptor source for this set is a girl aged 10 to 17 with multiple sclerosis.

The sample holds a few counts of this clonotype. The CDR3 DNA is TGCAGCGTTGAAGATCCAGGGATGGAAGAGACCCAGTACTTC. Its protein product is CSVEDPGMEETQYF. The chain joins TRBV29-1 to TRBJ2-7, with D perhaps TRBD1 (5 bases). The end of the DNA aligns better with TRBJ2-5, so the J call may be wrong. CDR3 size: 14 residues. Germline V gene lookup returns CDR1 SQVTM and CDR2 ANQGSEA.

In this sample, this clonotype turned up a few times. V usage is TRBV7-9 and J usage is TRBJ2-5; perhaps TRBD1 as D (5 bases). This CDR3 spans 13 amino acids. CDR1 and CDR2 from the germline V gene are SEHNR and FQNEAQ (reference sequence). With 8 bases removed from V and 1 base from J, the gap between germline ends came to 11 bases. CDR3 DNA: TGTGCCAGCTGGGGCGGATTCCAAGAGACCCAGTACTTC. Protein: CASWGGFQETQYF.

This clonotype has just a few counts. The chain has TRBV5-1 and TRBJ2-3; TRBD1 aligns across 8 bases. V lost 1 base, J lost 3 bases, and 10 bases stayed unmatched. Germline lookup yields CDR1 SGHRS and CDR2 YFSETQ. This CDR3 contains 17 residues. CDR3 sequence: CASSLSDGTGITDTQYF. Written as DNA, the CDR3 is TGCGCCAGCAGCTTGTCAGACGGGACAGGAATAACAGATACGCAGTATTTT.

The V call is TRBV7-9, the J call TRBJ1-2, with D perhaps matching TRBD1 (5 bases). There are 15 residues in the CDR3. Trimming stripped 1 base from V and 7 bases from J, with 16 bases between. CDR1 is SEHNR, CDR2 FQNEAQ, per germline (reference sequence). The CDR3 loop is CASSLGWGAGPGYTF. In DNA form, the CDR3 reads TGTGCCAGCAGCTTAGGGTGGGGCGCCGGTCCTGGCTACACCTTC.

The V gene is TRBV20-1, the J gene TRBJ2-1; 7 positions agree with TRBD2. CDR1 is DFQATT, CDR2 SNEGSKA, per germline (reference sequence). The CDR3 runs 15 residues. V was clipped by 0 bases and J by 2 bases; unmatched bases: 4. As DNA, the CDR3 is TGCAGTGCTAGAGAAGGAGCGGGAACCTACAATGAGCAGTTCTTC. This gives the protein CSAREGAGTYNEQFF.

With regard to this clonotype: At one end the junction does not follow the germline gene, possibly because of a read error. This chain uses TRBV5-5 with TRBJ2-5, with 8 positions matching TRBD1. CDR1 is SGHKS, CDR2 YYEKEE, per germline (reference sequence). CDR3 length equals 19 residues. CDR3 sequence reads: CASSLVWSARQGAQGTQYF. CDR3 nucleotide sequence: TGTGCCAGCAGCTTGGTTTGGTCAGCTAGGCAGGGGGCCCAAGGGACCCAGTACTTC.

The V and J genes are TRBV21-1 and TRBJ2-7; the table's D gene call, TRBD1, was not cross checked with the DNA. TRBV21-1 is classified as a pseudogene. The CDR3 contains 15 residues. CDR3 nucleotides: TGTGCCAGCAGCAAAGAAGTGGGACACTCCTACGAGCAGTACTTC. Translating gives CASSKEVGHSYEQYF.

The chain combines TRBV12-3 or TRBV12-4 with TRBJ1-2; 8 bases align to TRBD1. CDR3 length equals 13 residues. V lost 6 bases and J lost 4; bases outside the gene matches: 4. Written as DNA, the CDR3 is TGTGCCAGCAGGAGCGACAGGGGCTATGGCTACACCTTC. Protein product: CASRSDRGYGYTF.

As regards this clonotype: One end of the junction is discordant with germline, which a read error may explain. This rearrangement joins TRBV4-2 to TRBJ2-7; 12 bases align to TRBD1. This CDR3 is built from 16 residues. CDR1 and CDR2 (germline): LGHNA, YNFKEQ. The CDR3 spells CASSQVGTGGTGEQYF. The CDR3 DNA is TGTGCCAGTAGCCAAGTTGGGACAGGGGGCACGGGCGAGCAGTACTTC.

The V and J genes are TRBV11-1 and TRBJ2-1; D is undetermined. V was shortened by 3 bases and J by 1 base, with 7 bases between the two germline ends. The CDR3 sequence is 14 residues long. CDR1 SGHAT and CDR2 FQDESV come from the germline V gene (reference sequence). The CDR3 DNA reads as TGTGCCAGCAGCTTTAGTGAATCCTACAATGAGCAGTTCTTC. Encoded protein: CASSFSESYNEQFF. The whole variable domain, remainder taken from reference TRBV11-1 and TRBJ2-1, is EAEVAQSPRYKITEKSQAVAFWCDPISGHATLYWYRQILGQGPELLVQFQDESVVDDSQLPKDRFSAERLKGVDSTLKIQPAELGDSAMYLCASSFSESYNEQFFGPGTRLTVL.

This clonotype was recorded once. The gene calls are TRBV12-3 or TRBV12-4 and TRBJ2-1, with 10 bases identical to TRBD2. CDR3 length equals 15 residues. J was trimmed by 8 bases and V by 3 bases; bases with no gene match: 7. In nucleotides, the CDR3 is TGTGCCAGCAGTTTTGCTCTAGCGGGAGTGGATGAGCAGTTCTTC. Translating it yields CASSFALAGVDEQFF.

This clonotype came up a few times. This rearrangement joins TRBV4-1 to TRBJ1-2; maybe TRBD1 (5 bases). Trimming pared 4 bases from V and 3 bases from J, leaving 18 bases between. The CDR3 spans 16 residues. Germline lookup yields CDR1 MGHRA and CDR2 YSYEKL. CDR3 residues: CASSPYSQGVDYGYTF. CDR3 in DNA: TGCGCCAGCAGCCCTTATTCCCAGGGAGTCGACTATGGCTACACCTTC.

This CDR3 reads CASNPKAGPFYNEQFF. CDR3 in DNA: TGTGCCAGCAACCCGAAGGCGGGGCCCTTTTACAATGAGCAGTTCTTC. The rearrangement joins TRBV27 to TRBJ2-1, with D tentatively TRBD2 (6 bases). CDR3 length: 16 residues. Per the germline V gene, CDR1 is MNHEY and CDR2 is SMNVEV (reference sequence). Trimming shortened V by 7 bases and J by 4 bases, and 20 bases separated the two germline ends.

A few counts support this clonotype. The rearrangement joins TRBV2 to TRBJ1-2; possibly TRBD1 for D (5 bases). Germline assignment: CDR1 SNHLY and CDR2 FYNNEI. The ends were cut back, 1 base at V and 6 bases at J, with 9 bases in the middle. The CDR3 contains 13 residues. CDR3 sequence reads: CASSEVRGDGYTF. The CDR3 nucleotides read TGTGCCAGCAGTGAAGTGAGAGGGGATGGCTACACCTTC.

This clonotype was detected a few times. The chain joins TRBV15 to TRBJ2-1; TRBD1 agrees at 8 bases. V was pared by 8 bases and J by 5 bases, with 8 bases of the junction left unmatched. Looked up from germline, CDR1 is LNHNV and CDR2 is YYDKDF (reference sequence). The CDR3 contains 14 residues. The CDR3 nucleotides are TGTGCCACCGAACGGGACAGGTTTAACAATGAGCAGTTCTTC. Translated, it gives CATERDRFNNEQFF.